This TCR beta chain was sequenced during a study of neurological immune-mediated disorders. This clonotype was counted many times. The sample's time point: longitudinal time-point 2. The V end lost 3 bases, the J end lost 3 bases, and 12 bases lay between the germline ends. CDR3 size: 14 residues. From germline, CDR1 is DFQATT and CDR2 SNEGSKA (reference sequence). In each sequencing run, over 160 million TCR-beta sequences were generated from 15-18 subjects. Each CDR3 protein gets one entry after TCRdb re-called the 5' RACE reads with MiXCR. Among some 60,000 distinct CDR3 sequences listed, around 10% were seen once.

Sequenced sample: PBMCs. The rearrangement joins TRBV20-1 to TRBJ2-4; D unresolved. The source of this sequence is a man aged 25-45 years in good health. CDR3: CSARTRDGKNIQYF. The CDR3 nucleotides read TGCAGTGCTAGGACTCGAGACGGCAAAAACATTCAGTACTTC.